One TCR beta chain is described in this entry. This clone has just a few counts. This clone's antigen is unknown. Base qualities are not at hand, and no much larger clone is one base apart. Measured from the cysteine to the phenylalanine, the CDR3 is 14 residues long. Solely the CDR3 DNA is kept, with 42 bases framed from the first base. V was cut back by 4 bases and J by 3 bases, leaving a gap of 12 bases between them. The germline V gene yields MGHRA for CDR1 and YSYEKL for CDR2. These data belong to a study of regulatory dendritic cells for organ transplantation listed by TCRdb under 2017. Notes on the research overall: To make regulatory dendritic cells, monocytes were cultured with vitamin D3 on days 0 and 4, plus IL-10 on day 4. Before and after allostimulation with regulatory or mature dendritic cells, TCRbeta repertoires were sequenced from sorted naive and memory CD4+ and CD8+ T cells. On day 6, LPS was added to the DC cultures to test how the DCs responded to a strong maturation-inducing agent.

Overall results and qualifications from the work: Highly diverse repertoires were observed in naive CD4+ and CD8+ T cells, whereas lower diversity was observed in memory cells, and the most oligoclonal repertoires were found in memory CD8+ cells. Among the resting subsets, the most alloreactive TCR clonotypes were found in memory CD8+ T cells. Only a couple of subjects were sequenced, and the authors noted considerable between-individual heterogeneity in the alloreactive memory CD8+ T cell pool. In both subjects, allostimulation led to expansion of memory CD8+ clones, although regulatory dendritic cells appeared to cause more limited expansion than mature dendritic cells did.

Sorted T cell subsets were CFSE-labeled and co-cultured for five to six days with allogeneic regulatory or mature dendritic cells at a 1:10 DC:T ratio. FACS was used to sort CD4+ or CD8+ cells into naive T cells (CD45RA+) and memory T cells (CD45RO+). T cells for TCR sequencing came from a couple of healthy control subjects. The Qiagen DNeasy Blood & Tissue Kit was used to extract genomic DNA. A multiplexed two-step PCR with Vbeta-specific forward primers and Jbeta-specific reverse primers was used to amplify the TCRbeta CDR3 regions. Through the immunoSEQ service, TCRbeta libraries were sequenced on an Illumina instrument. The published analysis was carried out like this. V, D and J genes were assigned using IMGT annotation, and counts were corrected for multiplex PCR bias using synthetic CDR3 analogues. The immunoSEQ Analyzer calculated repertoire clonality as one minus the normalized Shannon entropy. Whether a clone counted as expanded was decided by Fisher's exact test with Benjamini-Hochberg false discovery rate control and a two-tailed cutoff of P<0.01. Held by TCRdb, this immuneACCESS table contains in-frame sequences only and omits some clones. Under half of the omission traces to an unresolved V gene where checked; the cause of the rest is unknown. V, J and clone size reflect that table, while D and trimming were determined from the DNA. This sample is represented by 9,500 to 15,000 clones; less than 80% of them were singletons. Clones ranked in the top ten supply about 1.1% of the sample.

The V and J segments used are TRBV4-1 and TRBJ2-5; the D gene is perhaps TRBD2, from 6 matching bases. This sequence was found in a human donor in good health. Sequenced input: naive CD8+ T cells from blood cultured with dendritic cells. The cell subset or site label, as the study defines it: CD45RA+ naive T cells. The nucleotides read TGCGCCAGCAGCCCCCGGGAGAGCGAAGAGACCCAGTACTTC. The resulting protein is CASSPRESEETQYF.